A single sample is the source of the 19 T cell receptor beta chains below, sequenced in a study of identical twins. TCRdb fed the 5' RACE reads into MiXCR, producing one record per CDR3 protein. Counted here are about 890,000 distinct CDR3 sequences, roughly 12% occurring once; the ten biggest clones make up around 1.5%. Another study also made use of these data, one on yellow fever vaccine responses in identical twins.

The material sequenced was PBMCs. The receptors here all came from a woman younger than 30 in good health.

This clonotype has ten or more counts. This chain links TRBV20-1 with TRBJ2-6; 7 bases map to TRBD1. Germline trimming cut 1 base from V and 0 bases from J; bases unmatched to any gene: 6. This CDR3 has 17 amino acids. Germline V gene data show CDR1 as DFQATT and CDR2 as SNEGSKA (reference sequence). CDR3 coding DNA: TGCAGTGCTAGAGTGGGACAGACCCTCTCTGGGGCCAACGTCCTGACTTTC. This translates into CSARVGQTLSGANVLTF.

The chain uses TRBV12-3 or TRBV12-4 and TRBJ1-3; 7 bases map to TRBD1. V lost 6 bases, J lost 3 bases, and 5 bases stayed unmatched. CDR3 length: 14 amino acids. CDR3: CASSSQGGGNTIYF. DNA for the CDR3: TGTGCCAGCAGCTCGCAGGGGGGTGGAAACACCATATATTTT.

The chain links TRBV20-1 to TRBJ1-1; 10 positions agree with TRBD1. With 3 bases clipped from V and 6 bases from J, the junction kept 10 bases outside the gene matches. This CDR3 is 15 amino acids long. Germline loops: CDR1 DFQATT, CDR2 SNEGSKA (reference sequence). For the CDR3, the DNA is TGCAGTGCTAGGGACCCGGGACAGGGGAAGGCTGAAGCTTTCTTT. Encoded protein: CSARDPGQGKAEAFF.

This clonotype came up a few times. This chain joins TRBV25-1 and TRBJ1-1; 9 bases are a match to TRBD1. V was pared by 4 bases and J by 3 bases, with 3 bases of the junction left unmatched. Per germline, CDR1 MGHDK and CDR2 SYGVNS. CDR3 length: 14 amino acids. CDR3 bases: TGTGCCAGCAGTGGGACAGGGGCCGACACTGAAGCTTTCTTT. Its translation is CASSGTGADTEAFF.

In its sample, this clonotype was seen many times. This CDR3 is CASAPFLGTASYEQYF. Written as DNA, the CDR3 is TGTGCCAGCGCCCCGTTCCTCGGGACAGCCTCCTACGAGCAGTACTTC. The chain uses TRBV12-3 or TRBV12-4 and TRBJ2-7, with 7 bases fitting TRBD1. V lost 8 bases to trimming and J lost 0 bases; unmatched junction nucleotides: 13. The CDR3 totals 16 residues.

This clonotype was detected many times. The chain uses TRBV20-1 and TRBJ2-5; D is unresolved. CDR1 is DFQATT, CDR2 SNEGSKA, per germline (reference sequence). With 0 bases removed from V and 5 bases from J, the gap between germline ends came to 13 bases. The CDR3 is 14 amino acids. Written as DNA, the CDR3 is TGCAGTGCTAGAGACGTCGTGGGCCCCGAGACCCAGTACTTC. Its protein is CSARDVVGPETQYF.

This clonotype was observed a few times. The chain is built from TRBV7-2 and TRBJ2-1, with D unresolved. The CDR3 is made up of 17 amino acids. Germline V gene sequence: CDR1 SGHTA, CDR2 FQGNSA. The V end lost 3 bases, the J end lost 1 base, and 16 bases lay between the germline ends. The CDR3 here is CASSFLESGLSYNEQFF. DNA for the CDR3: TGTGCCAGCAGCTTTCTGGAGTCTGGCCTATCCTACAATGAGCAGTTCTTC. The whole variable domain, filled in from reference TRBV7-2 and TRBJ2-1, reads GAGVSQSPSNKVTEKGKDVELRCDPISGHTALYWYRQSLGQGLEFLIYFQGNSAPDKSGLPSDRFSAERTGGSVSTLTIQRTQQEDSAVYLCASSFLESGLSYNEQFFGPGTRLTVL.

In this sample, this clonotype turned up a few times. For the CDR3, the DNA is TGTGCCAGCAGCCAAGATAGGACTGTGGAGAGCGAGCAGTTCTTC. This sequence encodes CASSQDRTVESEQFF. The chain recombines TRBV14 with TRBJ2-1; possible D gene TRBD2, 5 bases. CDR1 SGHDN and CDR2 FVKESK come from the germline V gene. V lost 0 bases to trimming and J lost 10 bases, with 16 bases between them. The CDR3 totals 15 residues. The variable domain in full, completed from reference TRBV14 and TRBJ2-1, reads EAGVTQFPSHSVIEKGQTVTLRCDPISGHDNLYWYRRVMGKEIKFLLHFVKESKQDESGMPNNRFLAERTGGTYSTLKVQPAELEDSGVYFCASSQDRTVESEQFFGPGTRLTVL.

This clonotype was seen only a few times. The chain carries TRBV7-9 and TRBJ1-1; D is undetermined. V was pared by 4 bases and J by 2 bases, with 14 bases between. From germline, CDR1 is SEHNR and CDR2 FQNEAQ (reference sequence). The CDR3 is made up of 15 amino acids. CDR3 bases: TGTGCCAGCAGCTCGAGTTGGGGAGCAAACACTGAAGCTTTCTTT. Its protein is CASSSSWGANTEAFF. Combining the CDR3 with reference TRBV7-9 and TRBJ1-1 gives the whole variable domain DTGVSQNPRHKITKRGQNVTFRCDPISEHNRLYWYRQTLGQGPEFLTYFQNEAQLEKSRLLSDRFSAERPKGSFSTLEIQRTEQGDSAMYLCASSSSWGANTEAFFGQGTRLTVV.

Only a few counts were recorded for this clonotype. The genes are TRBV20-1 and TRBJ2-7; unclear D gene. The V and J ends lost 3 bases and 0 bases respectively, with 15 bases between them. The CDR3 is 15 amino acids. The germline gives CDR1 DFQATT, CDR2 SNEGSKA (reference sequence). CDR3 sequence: CSASLAGRLSYEQYF. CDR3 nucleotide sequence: TGCAGTGCTAGTCTGGCCGGGCGACTCTCCTACGAGCAGTACTTC.

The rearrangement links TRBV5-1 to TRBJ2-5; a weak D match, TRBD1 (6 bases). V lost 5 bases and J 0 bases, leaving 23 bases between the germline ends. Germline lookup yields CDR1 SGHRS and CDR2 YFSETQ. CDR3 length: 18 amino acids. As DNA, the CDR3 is TGCGCCAGCAGAAAGATCGGACAGTCCCTGATGTACCAAGAGACCCAGTACTTC. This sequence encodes CASRKIGQSLMYQETQYF. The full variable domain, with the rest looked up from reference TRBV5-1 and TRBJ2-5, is KAGVTQTPRYLIKTRGQQVTLSCSPISGHRSVSWYQQTPGQGLQFLFEYFSETQRNKGNFPGRFSGRQFSNSRSEMNVSTLELGDSALYLCASRKIGQSLMYQETQYFGPGTRLLVL.

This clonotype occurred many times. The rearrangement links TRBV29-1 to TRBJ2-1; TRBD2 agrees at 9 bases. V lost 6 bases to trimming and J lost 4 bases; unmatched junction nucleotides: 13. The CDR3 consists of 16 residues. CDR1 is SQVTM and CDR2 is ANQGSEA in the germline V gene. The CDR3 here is CSVKGGGARSYNEQFF. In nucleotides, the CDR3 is TGCAGCGTCAAAGGCGGGGGGGCCAGGTCTTACAATGAGCAGTTCTTC.

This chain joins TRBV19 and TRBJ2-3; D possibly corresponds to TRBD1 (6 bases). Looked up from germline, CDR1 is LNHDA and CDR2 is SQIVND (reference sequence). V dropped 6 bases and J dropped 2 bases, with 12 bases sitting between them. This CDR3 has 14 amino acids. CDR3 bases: TGTGCCAGTAGACGCGGACAGAACACAGATACGCAGTATTTT. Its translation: CASRRGQNTDTQYF.

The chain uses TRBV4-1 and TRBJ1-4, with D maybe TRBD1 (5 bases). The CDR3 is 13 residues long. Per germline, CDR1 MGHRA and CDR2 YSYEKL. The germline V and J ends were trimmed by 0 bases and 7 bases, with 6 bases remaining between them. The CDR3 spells CASSQDRVEKLFF. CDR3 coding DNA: TGCGCCAGCAGCCAAGACAGGGTTGAAAAACTGTTTTTT.

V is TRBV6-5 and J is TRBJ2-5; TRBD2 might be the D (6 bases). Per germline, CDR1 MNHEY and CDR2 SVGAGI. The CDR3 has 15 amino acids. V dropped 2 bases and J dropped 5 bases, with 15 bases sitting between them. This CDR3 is CASSYTGTPPETQYF. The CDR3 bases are TGTGCCAGCAGTTACACCGGGACTCCGCCGGAGACCCAGTACTTC.

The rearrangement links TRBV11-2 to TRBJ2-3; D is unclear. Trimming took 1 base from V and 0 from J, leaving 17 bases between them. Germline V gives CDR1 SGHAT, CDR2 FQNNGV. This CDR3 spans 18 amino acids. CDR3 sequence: CASSLVVVASSSTDTQYF. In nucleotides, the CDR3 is TGTGCCAGCAGCTTAGTGGTGGTAGCATCCTCTAGCACAGATACGCAGTATTTT.

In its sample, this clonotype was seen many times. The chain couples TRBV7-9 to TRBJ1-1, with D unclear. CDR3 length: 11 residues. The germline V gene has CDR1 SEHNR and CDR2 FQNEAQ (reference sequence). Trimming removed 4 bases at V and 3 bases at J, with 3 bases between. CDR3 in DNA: TGTGCCAGCAGCTGGGACACTGAAGCTTTCTTT. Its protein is CASSWDTEAFF.

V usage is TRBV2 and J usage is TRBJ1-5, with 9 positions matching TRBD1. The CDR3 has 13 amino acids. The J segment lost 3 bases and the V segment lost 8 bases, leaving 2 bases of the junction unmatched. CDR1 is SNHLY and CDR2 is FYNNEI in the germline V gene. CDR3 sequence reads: CASGTGNNQPQHF. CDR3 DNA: TGTGCCAGCGGGACAGGGAACAATCAGCCCCAGCATTTT.

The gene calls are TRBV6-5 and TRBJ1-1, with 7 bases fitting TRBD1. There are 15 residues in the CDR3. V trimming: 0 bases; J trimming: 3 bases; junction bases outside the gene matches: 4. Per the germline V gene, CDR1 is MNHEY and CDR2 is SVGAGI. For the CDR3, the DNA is TGTGCCAGCAGTTACTCTGACAGGGCTGACACTGAAGCTTTCTTT. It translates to CASSYSDRADTEAFF.